This T cell receptor beta chain was retrieved from a study of identical twins. This clonotype was seen a handful of times. Its antigen remains unknown. There were only healthy Caucasians among the donors. The study's findings and limits: Abundant beta clonotypes from cord blood bore fewer insertions; memory repertoires lacked this pattern. Twins shared out-of-frame alpha sequences with excess low generation probability. Not following the same donors, the study drew its conclusions from cross-sectional statistical analysis.

One entry per CDR3 protein, called by TCRdb with MiXCR from the 5' RACE reads. The sample lists around 1.7 million distinct CDR3 sequences, about 30% occurring once. CDR3 size: 17 residues. V was pared by 2 bases and J by 0 bases, with 11 bases between. This clonotype was obtained from a newborn girl in good health. The specimen sequenced was cord blood. This chain uses TRBV12-3 or TRBV12-4 with TRBJ1-6; the D gene is possibly TRBD1 (5 bases). For the CDR3, the DNA is TGTGCCAGCAGTTTATATAAGGGGAGCTCCTATAATTCACCCCTCCACTTT. Translation: CASSLYKGSSYNSPLHF.